The clone carrying this T cell receptor beta chain was picked up a small number of times. Its antigen is unidentified. The data were obtained in a study of T cells after yellow fever vaccination. Broader study findings: After the booster, 96% of CD4 and more than 85% of CD8 primary-response clones were re-detected.

TCRdb itself ran the 5' RACE reads through MiXCR, one entry per CDR3 protein. Of 450,000 to 650,000 distinct CDR3 sequences in the sample, less than 15% are singletons; the top ten hold around 15%. Sample: PBMCs, taken on the day of the yellow fever booster vaccination. The sequence was collected from a man aged 25 to 40 who received the YFV17D yellow fever vaccine.

CDR3 nucleotides: TGTGCCAGCAGTTACTCGACTAGCGGGAGAGAACCTTTCGATGAGCAGTTCTTC. Translating gives CASSYSTSGREPFDEQFF. This chain uses TRBV6-2 or TRBV6-3 with TRBJ2-1; 12 bases line up with TRBD2. Germline lookup yields CDR1 MNHEY and CDR2 SVGEGT. Germline trimming cut 0 bases from V and 8 bases from J; bases unmatched to any gene: 11. This CDR3 region has 18 residues.